The following is a T cell receptor beta chain sequence with its context. The sample originates from a study of T cells in Graves' hyperthyroidism and ophthalmopathy. Hyperthyroidism in the patients, aged 18 to 65, was newly diagnosed and under 2 months in duration. The study excluded patients with uncontrolled infection, other autoimmune disease, pregnancy or lactation. Extraction of PBMCs used roughly 9.3 ml of fresh peripheral blood. From RNA transcripts, TCR beta CDR3 regions were amplified. The TCR CDR3 was amplified in a first-round RT-PCR using the HTBI primer set. In TCRdb, the multiplex PCR reads were re-called with MiXCR into one record per CDR3 protein. Among around 560,000 distinct CDR3 sequences, 16% were seen once, and the ten largest hold 15% to 20%. With V trimmed by 5 bases and J by 0 bases, 19 bases remained unmatched. The CDR3 contains 20 residues. Per the germline V gene, CDR1 is SGHVS and CDR2 is FQNEAQ.

What was sequenced was blood. V is TRBV7-8 and J is TRBJ1-5, with 7 bases identical to TRBD1. This clonotype was sampled from a woman between 18 and 30 years old with Graves' hyperthyroidism. In nucleotides, the CDR3 is TGTGCCAGCAGCGCCCGGTCGCCGGTTGGGACAGCCCATAGCAATCAGCCCCAGCATTTT. Protein sequence: CASSARSPVGTAHSNQPQHF.